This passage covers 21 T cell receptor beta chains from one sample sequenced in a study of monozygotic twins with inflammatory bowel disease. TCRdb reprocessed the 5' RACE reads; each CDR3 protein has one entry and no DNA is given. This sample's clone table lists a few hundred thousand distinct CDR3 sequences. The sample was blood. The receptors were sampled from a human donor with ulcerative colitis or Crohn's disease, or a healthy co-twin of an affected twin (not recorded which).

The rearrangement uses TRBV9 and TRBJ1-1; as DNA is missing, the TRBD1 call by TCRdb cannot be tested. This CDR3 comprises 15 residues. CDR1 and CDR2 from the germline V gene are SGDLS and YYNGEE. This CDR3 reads CASSVDRDPLTEAFF.

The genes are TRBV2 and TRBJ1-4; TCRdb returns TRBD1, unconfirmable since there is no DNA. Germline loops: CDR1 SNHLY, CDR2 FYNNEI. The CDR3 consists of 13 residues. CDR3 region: CASSDRENEKLFF.

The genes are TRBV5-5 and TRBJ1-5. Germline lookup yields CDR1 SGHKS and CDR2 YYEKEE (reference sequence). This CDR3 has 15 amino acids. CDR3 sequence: CASSLGSTGGQPQHF.

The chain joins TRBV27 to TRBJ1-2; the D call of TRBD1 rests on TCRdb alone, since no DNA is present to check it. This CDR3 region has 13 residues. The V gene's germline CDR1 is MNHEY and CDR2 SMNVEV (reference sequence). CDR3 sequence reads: CASKLLQGNGYTF.

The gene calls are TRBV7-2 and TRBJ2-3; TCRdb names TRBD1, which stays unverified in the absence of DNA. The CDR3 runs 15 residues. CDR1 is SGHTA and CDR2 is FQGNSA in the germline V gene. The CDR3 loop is CASSPPGFSANTQYF.

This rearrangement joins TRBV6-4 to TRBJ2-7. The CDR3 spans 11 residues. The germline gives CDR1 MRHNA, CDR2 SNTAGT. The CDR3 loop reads CASSDDYEQYF.

CDR3: CASSLETSGGIYNEQFF. This chain links TRBV12-3 or TRBV12-4 with TRBJ2-1; the TCRdb call, TRBD2, lacks DNA for checking. The CDR3 spans 17 residues.

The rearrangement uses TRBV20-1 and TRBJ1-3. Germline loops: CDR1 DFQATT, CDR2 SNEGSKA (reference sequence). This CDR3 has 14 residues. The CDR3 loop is CSARADLSGNTIYF.

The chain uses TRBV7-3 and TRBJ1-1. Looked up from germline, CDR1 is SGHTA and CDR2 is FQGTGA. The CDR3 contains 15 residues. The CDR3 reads CASSLTGDRSTEAFF.

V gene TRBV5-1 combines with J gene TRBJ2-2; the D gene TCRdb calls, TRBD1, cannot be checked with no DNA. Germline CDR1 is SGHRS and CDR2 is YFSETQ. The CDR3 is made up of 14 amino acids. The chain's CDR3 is CASREGQETGELFF.

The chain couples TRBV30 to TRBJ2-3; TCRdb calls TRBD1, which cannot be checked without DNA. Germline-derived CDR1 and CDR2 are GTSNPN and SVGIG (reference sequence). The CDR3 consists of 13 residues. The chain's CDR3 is CARSGGSTDTQYF. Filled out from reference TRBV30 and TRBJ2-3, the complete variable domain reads SQTIHQWPATLVQPVGSPLSLECTVEGTSNPNLYWYRQAAGRGLQLLFYSVGIGQISSEVPQNLSASRPQDRQFILSSKKLLLSDSGFYLCARSGGSTDTQYFGPGTRLTVL.

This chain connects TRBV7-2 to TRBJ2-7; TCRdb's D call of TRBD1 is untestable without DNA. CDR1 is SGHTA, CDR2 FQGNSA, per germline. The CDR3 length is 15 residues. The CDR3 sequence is CASSLAGQGGYEQYF.

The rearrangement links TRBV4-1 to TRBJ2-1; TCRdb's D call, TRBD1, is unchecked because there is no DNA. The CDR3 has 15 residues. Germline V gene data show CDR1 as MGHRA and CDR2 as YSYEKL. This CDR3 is CASRSRWTNYNEQFF.

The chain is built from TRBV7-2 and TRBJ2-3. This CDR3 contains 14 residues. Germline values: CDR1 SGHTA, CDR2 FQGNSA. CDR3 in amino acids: CASSFLDRTDTQYF. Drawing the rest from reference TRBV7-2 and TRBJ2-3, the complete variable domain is GAGVSQSPSNKVTEKGKDVELRCDPISGHTALYWYRQSLGQGLEFLIYFQGNSAPDKSGLPSDRFSAERTGGSVSTLTIQRTQQEDSAVYLCASSFLDRTDTQYFGPGTRLTVL.

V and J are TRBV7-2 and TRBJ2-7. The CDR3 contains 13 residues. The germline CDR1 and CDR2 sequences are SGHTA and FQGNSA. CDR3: CASSLWASYEQYF.

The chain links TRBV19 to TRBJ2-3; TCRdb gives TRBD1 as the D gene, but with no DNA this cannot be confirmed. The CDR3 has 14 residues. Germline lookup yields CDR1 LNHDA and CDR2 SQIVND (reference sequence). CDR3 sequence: CATSNARVTDTQYF.

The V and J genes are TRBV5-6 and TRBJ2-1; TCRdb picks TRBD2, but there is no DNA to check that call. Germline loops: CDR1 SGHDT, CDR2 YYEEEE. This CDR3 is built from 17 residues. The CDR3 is CASSSSPASFFIYEQFF.

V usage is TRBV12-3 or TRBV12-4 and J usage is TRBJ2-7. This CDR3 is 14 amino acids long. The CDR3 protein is CASSLALLKYEQYF.

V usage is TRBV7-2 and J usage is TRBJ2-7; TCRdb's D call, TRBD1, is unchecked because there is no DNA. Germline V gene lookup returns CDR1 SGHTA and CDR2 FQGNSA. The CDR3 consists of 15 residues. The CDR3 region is CASSRDGHLTYEQYF.

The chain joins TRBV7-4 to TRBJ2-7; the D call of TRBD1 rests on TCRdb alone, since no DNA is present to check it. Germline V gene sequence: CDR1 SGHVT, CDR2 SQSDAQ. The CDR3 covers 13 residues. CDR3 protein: CASSLRGERWQYF.

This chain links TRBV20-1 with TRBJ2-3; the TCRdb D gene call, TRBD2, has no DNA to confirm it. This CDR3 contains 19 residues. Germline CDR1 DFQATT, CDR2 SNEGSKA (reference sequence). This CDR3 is CSARDRALAGASSTDTQYF.